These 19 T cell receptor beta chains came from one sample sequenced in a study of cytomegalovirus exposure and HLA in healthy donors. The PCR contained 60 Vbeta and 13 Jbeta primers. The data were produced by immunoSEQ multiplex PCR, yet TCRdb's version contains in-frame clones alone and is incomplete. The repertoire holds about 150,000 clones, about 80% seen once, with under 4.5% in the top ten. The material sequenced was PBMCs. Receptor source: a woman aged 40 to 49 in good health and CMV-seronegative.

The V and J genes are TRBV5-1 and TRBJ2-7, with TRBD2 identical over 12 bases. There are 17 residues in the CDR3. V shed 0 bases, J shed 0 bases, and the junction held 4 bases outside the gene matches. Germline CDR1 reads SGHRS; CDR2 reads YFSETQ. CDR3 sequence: CASSLEPLAGGSYEQYF. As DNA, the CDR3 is TGCGCCAGCAGCTTGGAGCCACTAGCGGGGGGCTCCTACGAGCAGTACTTC. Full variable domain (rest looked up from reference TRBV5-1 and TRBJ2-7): KAGVTQTPRYLIKTRGQQVTLSCSPISGHRSVSWYQQTPGQGLQFLFEYFSETQRNKGNFPGRFSGRQFSNSRSEMNVSTLELGDSALYLCASSLEPLAGGSYEQYFGPGTRLTVT.

CDR3: CASSYRASGSGDTQYF. The CDR3 region has the DNA TGTGCCAGCAGTTACAGGGCTAGCGGGAGTGGCGATACGCAGTATTTT. This chain joins TRBV6-5 and TRBJ2-3; 10 nucleotides match TRBD2. The length of the CDR3 is 16 residues. V trimming: 2 bases; J trimming: 6 bases; junction bases outside the gene matches: 8. Germline CDR1 is MNHEY and CDR2 is SVGAGI.

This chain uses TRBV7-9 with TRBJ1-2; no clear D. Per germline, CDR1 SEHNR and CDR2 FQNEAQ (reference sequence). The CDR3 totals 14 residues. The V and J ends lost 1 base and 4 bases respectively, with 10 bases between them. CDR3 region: CASSLGGGGYGYTF. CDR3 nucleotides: TGTGCCAGCAGCTTAGGCGGTGGCGGCTATGGCTACACCTTC.

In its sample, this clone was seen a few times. This CDR3 is CASLRGPYEQYF. In DNA form, the CDR3 reads TGTGCCAGCCTGAGGGGGCCCTACGAGCAGTACTTC. The rearrangement uses TRBV28 and TRBJ2-7; TRBD1 agrees at 7 bases. This CDR3 comprises 12 residues. V was pared by 8 bases and J by 2 bases, with 3 bases of the junction left unmatched. Germline V gene sequence: CDR1 MDHEN, CDR2 SYDVKM.

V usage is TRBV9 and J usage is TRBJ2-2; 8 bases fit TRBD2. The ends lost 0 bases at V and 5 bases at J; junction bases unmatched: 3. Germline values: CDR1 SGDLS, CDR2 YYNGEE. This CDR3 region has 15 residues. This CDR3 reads CASSVVGGGTGELFF. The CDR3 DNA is TGTGCCAGCAGCGTAGTTGGCGGGGGGACCGGGGAGCTGTTTTTT.

CDR3 in DNA: TGTGCCTTGCGGGGGGGACAGCTAGAGACCCAGTACTTC. Its protein product is CALRGGQLETQYF. V usage is TRBV6-1 and J usage is TRBJ2-5; 9 bases are a match to TRBD2. This CDR3 contains 13 residues. With 11 bases clipped from V and 4 bases from J, the junction kept 8 bases outside the gene matches. The V gene's germline CDR1 is MNHNS and CDR2 SASEGT.

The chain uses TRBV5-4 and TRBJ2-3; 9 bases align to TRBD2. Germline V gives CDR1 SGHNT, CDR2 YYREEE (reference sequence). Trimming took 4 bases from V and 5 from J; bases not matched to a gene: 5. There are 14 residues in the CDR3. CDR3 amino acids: CASSRGGAEDTQYF. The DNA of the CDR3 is TGTGCCAGCAGCCGCGGGGGGGCAGAAGATACGCAGTATTTT.

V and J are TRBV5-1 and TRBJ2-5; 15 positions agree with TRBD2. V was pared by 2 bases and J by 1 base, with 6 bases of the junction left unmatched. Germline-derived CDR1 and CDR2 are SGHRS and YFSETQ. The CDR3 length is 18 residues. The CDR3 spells CASSFFGLAGGFQETQYF. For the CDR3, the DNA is TGCGCCAGCAGCTTCTTCGGACTAGCGGGGGGGTTCCAAGAGACCCAGTACTTC. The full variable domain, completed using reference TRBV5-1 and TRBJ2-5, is KAGVTQTPRYLIKTRGQQVTLSCSPISGHRSVSWYQQTPGQGLQFLFEYFSETQRNKGNFPGRFSGRQFSNSRSEMNVSTLELGDSALYLCASSFFGLAGGFQETQYFGPGTRLLVL.

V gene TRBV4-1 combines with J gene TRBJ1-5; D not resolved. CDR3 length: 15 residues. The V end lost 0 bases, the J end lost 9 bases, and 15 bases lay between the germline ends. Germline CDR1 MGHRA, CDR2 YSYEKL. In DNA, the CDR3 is TGCGCCAGCAGCCAAGAATTAGTGCAGCGCGGGCCCCAGCATTTT. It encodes CASSQELVQRGPQHF.

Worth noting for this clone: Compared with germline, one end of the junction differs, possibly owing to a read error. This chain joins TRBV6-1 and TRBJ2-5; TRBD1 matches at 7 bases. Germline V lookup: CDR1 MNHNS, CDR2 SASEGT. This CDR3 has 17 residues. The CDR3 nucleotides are TGTGCCAGCAGTGAGGTCCCACTCCGGGACAGAGGGGAGACCCGGTACTTC. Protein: CASSEVPLRDRGETRYF.

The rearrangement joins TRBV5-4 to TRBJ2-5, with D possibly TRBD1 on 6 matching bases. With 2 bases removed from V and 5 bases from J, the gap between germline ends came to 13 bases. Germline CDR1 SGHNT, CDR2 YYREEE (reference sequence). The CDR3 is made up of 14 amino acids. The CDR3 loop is CASSLQGSRETQYF. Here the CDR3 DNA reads TGTGCCAGCAGCTTACAGGGCTCAAGGGAGACCCAGTACTTC.

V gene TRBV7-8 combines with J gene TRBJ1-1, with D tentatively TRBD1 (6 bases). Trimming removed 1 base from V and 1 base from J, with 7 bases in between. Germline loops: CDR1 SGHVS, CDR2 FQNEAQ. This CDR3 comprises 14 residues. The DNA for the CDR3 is TGTGCCAGCAGCTTAGAAGGGGGGAACACTGAAGCTTTCTTT. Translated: CASSLEGGNTEAFF.

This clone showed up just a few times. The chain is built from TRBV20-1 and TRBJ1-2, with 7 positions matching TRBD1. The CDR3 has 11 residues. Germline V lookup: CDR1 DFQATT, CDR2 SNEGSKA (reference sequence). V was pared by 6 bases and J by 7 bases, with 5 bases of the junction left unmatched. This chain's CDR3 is CSAKTGTGYTF. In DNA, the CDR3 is TGCAGTGCAAAGACAGGGACTGGCTACACCTTC.

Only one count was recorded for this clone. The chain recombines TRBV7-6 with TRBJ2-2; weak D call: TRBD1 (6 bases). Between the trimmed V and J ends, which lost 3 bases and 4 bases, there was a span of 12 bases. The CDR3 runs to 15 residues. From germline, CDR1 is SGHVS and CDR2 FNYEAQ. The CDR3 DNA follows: TGTGCCAGCAGCTTGTCAGGGGCCAGCACCGGGGAGCTGTTTTTT. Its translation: CASSLSGASTGELFF.

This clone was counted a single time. The CDR3 sequence: CAITGSGMWDTQYF. The CDR3 DNA is TGTGCCATTACTGGTAGCGGGATGTGGGATACGCAGTATTTT. The chain uses TRBV10-3 and TRBJ2-3, with TRBD2 identical over 8 bases. CDR1 and CDR2 (germline): ENHRY, SYGVKD. Trimming took 9 bases from V and 6 from J; bases not matched to a gene: 11. The CDR3 totals 14 residues.

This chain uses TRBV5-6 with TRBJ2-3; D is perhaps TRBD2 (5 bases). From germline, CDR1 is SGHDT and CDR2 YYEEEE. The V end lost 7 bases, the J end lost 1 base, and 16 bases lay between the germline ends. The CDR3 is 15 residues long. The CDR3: CASAPPGSRTDTQYF. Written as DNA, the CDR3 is TGTGCCAGCGCCCCCCCGGGGAGCCGCACAGATACGCAGTATTTT.

The CDR3 coding sequence is TGTGCCAGCACCCAGGGGACCGTCCCGTATGGCTACACCTTC. Translated, it gives CASTQGTVPYGYTF. V gene TRBV28 combines with J gene TRBJ1-2; TRBD1 might be the D (6 bases). V lost 7 bases and J lost 5, with 17 bases in between. Germline loops: CDR1 MDHEN, CDR2 SYDVKM. This CDR3 has 14 residues.

CDR3 sequence reads: CASRAGGQPQHF. The CDR3 coding sequence is TGTGCCAGCAGAGCGGGGGGTCAGCCCCAGCATTTT. This sequence joins TRBV6-5 and TRBJ1-5; a possible D gene is TRBD1 (5 bases). The V end lost 6 bases, the J end lost 6 bases, and 9 bases lay between the germline ends. From germline, CDR1 is MNHEY and CDR2 SVGAGI. The CDR3 is 12 residues long.

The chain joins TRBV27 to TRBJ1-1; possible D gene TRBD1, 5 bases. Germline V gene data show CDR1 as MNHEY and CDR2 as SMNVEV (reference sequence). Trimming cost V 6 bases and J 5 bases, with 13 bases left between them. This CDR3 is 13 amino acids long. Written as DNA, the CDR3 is TGTGCCAGCAGCTCCGGGACTAAGACTGAAGCTTTCTTT. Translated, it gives CASSSGTKTEAFF.